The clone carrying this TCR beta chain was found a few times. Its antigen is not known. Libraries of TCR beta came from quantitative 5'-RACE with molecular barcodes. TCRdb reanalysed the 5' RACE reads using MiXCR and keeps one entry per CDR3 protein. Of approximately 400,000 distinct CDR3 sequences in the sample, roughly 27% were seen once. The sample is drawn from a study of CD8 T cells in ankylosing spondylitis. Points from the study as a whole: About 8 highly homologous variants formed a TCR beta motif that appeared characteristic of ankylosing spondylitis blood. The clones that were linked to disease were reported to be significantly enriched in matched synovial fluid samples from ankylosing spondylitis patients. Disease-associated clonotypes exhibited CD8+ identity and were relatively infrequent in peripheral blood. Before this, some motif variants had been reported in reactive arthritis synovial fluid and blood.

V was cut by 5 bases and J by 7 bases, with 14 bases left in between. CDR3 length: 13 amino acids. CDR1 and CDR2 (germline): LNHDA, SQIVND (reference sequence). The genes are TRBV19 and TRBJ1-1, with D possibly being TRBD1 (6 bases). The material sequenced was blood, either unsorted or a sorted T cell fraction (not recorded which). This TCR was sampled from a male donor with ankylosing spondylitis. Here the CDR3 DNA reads TGTGCCAGTAGTTGGGGGGCCACCGGTGAAGCTTTCTTT. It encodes CASSWGATGEAFF.